Listed below are T cell receptor beta chains from one sample, sequenced in a study of blood T cell repertoires in COVID-19. The table came from immunoSEQ multiplex PCR; TCRdb's copy has only in-frame clones and leaves some out. The table lists approximately 160,000 clones, more than 75% of them singletons, with 7% in the top ten. Material for sequencing was PBMCs or T cells enriched from blood (not recorded which). Receptors originate from a woman in her forties or fifties who had recovered from COVID-19. Both conserved end residues are part of each CDR3. The order of the fields is D gene, clone size, V gene, J gene, CDR3 DNA, CDR3 protein. A D gene is named only where the DNA matches it firmly. Size is stated for part of the rows, as once, few or many counts, or as a class when the clone is expanded.

>-|-|TRBV30|TRBJ2-3
TGTGCCTGGGAGCTCCAGGGCACAGATACGCAGTATTTT
CAWELQGTDTQYF
>TRBD1|-|TRBV30|TRBJ1-6
TGTGCCGGAGACAGGGGGTCGAATTCACCCCTCCACTTT
CAGDRGSNSPLHF
>-|-|TRBV5-1|TRBJ2-2
TGCGCCAGCAGCTTGGCCCAATCGAACACCGGGGAGCTGTTTTTT
CASSLAQSNTGELFF
>-|-|TRBV7-9|TRBJ2-2
TGTGCCAGCAGCCTCACGGGGATGAACACCGGGGAGCTGTTTTTT
CASSLTGMNTGELFF
>TRBD1|-|TRBV16|TRBJ2-5
TGTGCCAGCAGCCAGACCGGGACAGAACAAGAGACCCAGTACTTC
CASSQTGTEQETQYF
>TRBD2|-|TRBV27|TRBJ2-2
TGTGCCAGCAGGAAGGGAGGGGTCGGCGGGGAGCTGTTTTTT
CASRKGGVGGELFF
>TRBD1|once|TRBV7-9|TRBJ1-1
TGTGCCAGCAGCTACCGGACAGGGATGAACACTGAAGCTTTCTTT
CASSYRTGMNTEAFF
>TRBD1|-|TRBV5-1|TRBJ1-6
TGCGCCAGCAGCCCACTAGGGACAGCTAATTCACCCCTCCACTTT
CASSPLGTANSPLHF
>-|-|TRBV11-2|TRBJ2-1
TGTGCCAGCAGCTTATTCAGGACTTCTCGTACGCATGAGCAGTTCTTC
CASSLFRTSRTHEQFF
>-|-|TRBV9|TRBJ2-1
TGTGCCAGCAGCGTCGGACAGACCACGGGCAATGAGCAGTTCTTC
CASSVGQTTGNEQFF
>-|-|TRBV7-9|TRBJ2-3
TGTGCCAGCAGCTTAGTAGTTGGACAGCAGGCGCAGTATTTT
CASSLVVGQQAQYF
>-|-|TRBV5-1|TRBJ2-7
TGCGCCAGCAGCTCGGCGGGGAGCTCCTACGAGCAGTACTTC
CASSSAGSSYEQYF
>-|-|TRBV19|TRBJ1-5
TGTGCCAGTAGTATCTTCGCAGGGCGCAATCAGCCCCAGCATTTT
CASSIFAGRNQPQHF
>-|-|TRBV28|TRBJ1-5
TGTGCCAGCAGTTTATCGCGAGAATATAGCAATCAGCCCCAGCATTTT
CASSLSREYSNQPQHF
>-|-|TRBV9|TRBJ2-1
TGTGCCAGCAGCCTTTTCGGGGACAATGAGCAGTTCTTC
CASSLFGDNEQFF
>-|-|TRBV27|TRBJ1-5
TGTGCCAGCAGTTTATTCCAGGGCGTTCAGCCCCAGCATTTT
CASSLFQGVQPQHF
>TRBD1|-|TRBV28|TRBJ1-2
TGTGCCAGCAGTTTGGGCCCCGGGACAGGCGGCTACACCTTC
CASSLGPGTGGYTF
>-|-|TRBV13|TRBJ1-2
TGTGCCAGCAGCTTACTCATCTCTAAGCTTAACTATGGCTACACCTTC
CASSLLISKLNYGYTF
>-|-|TRBV2|TRBJ1-1
TGTGCCAGCAGTGAAGCGGGGTTATCTTGGGGGGGTGAAGCTTTCTTT
CASSEAGLSWGGEAFF
>-|-|TRBV3-1/TRBV3-2|TRBJ2-1
TGTGCCAGCAGCCAAGTCCGGGGTGAGCAGTTCTTC
CASSQVRGEQFF
>-|-|TRBV11-3|TRBJ1-2
TGTGCCAGCAGCTTAGGGGGGCTGGGCTATGGCTACACCTTC
CASSLGGLGYGYTF
>-|-|TRBV10-2|TRBJ2-7
TGCGCCAGCAGACAACTAGGGTCTAGCTCCTACGAGCAGTACTTC
CASRQLGSSSYEQYF
>-|-|TRBV3-1/TRBV3-2|TRBJ1-6
TGTGCCAGCAGCCAAGGGGGGGGCTATAATTCACCCCTCCACTTT
CASSQGGGYNSPLHF
>-|-|TRBV11-3|TRBJ2-3
TGTGCCAGCAGCTTAGAGGGGGGACGGGCAGATACGCAGTATTTT
CASSLEGGRADTQYF
>-|few|TRBV18|TRBJ2-7
TGTGCCAGCTCGCAGACTCACACGAAGGAGTACGAGCAGTACTTC
CASSQTHTKEYEQYF
>-|-|TRBV9|TRBJ1-2
TGTGCCAGCAGCGTAGCTGGAGGGCTGAGAGCTGGCTACACCTTC
CASSVAGGLRAGYTF
>TRBD1|-|TRBV6-1|TRBJ2-7
TGTGCCAGCAGTGACGTGGCAGGGGGCTCCTACGAGCAGTACTTC
CASSDVAGGSYEQYF
>-|-|TRBV6-5|TRBJ1-3
TGTGCCAGCAGTTATGCCCAGGGCAGTGGAAACACCATATATTTT
CASSYAQGSGNTIYF
>-|-|TRBV2|TRBJ2-7
TGTGCCAGCATAGTGGCGGGCGAGCAGTACTTC
CASIVAGEQYF
>TRBD2|-|TRBV2|TRBJ2-2
TGTGCCAGCAGGCGGCTAGCGGGGAACACCGGGGAGCTGTTTTTT
CASRRLAGNTGELFF
>-|-|TRBV7-3|TRBJ2-5
TGTGCCAGCAGCTCGTTCCAAAAGAGCGGTGGGACCCAGTACTTC
CASSSFQKSGGTQYF
>TRBD1|-|TRBV2|TRBJ2-1
TGTGCCAGCAGCAGCCTCCCGGGACAGGGGGCTGCTGAGCAGTTCTTC
CASSSLPGQGAAEQFF
>TRBD2|-|TRBV6-5|TRBJ2-7
TGTGCCAGCAGCCGTGGACTAGGAATGGTCTACGAGCAGTACTTC
CASSRGLGMVYEQYF
>-|-|TRBV29-1|TRBJ1-1
TGCAGCGTGGCCTGGACACTTACTGAAGCTTTCTTT
CSVAWTLTEAFF
>-|-|TRBV5-1|TRBJ2-4
TGCGCCAGCAGCTTGGGCAGGGGAGACATTCAGTACTTC
CASSLGRGDIQYF
>TRBD2|-|TRBV9|TRBJ2-1
TGTGCCAGCAGCGACAGCGGGAGTTACAATGAGCAGTTCTTC
CASSDSGSYNEQFF
>TRBD2|few|TRBV27|TRBJ2-7
TGTGCCAGCAGTTTGACTAGCAACTACGAGCAGTACTTC
CASSLTSNYEQYF
>-|-|TRBV5-1|TRBJ1-2
TGCGCCAGCAGCCAGCGAGCGGGAGAAATCTATGGCTACACCTTC
CASSQRAGEIYGYTF
>-|-|TRBV3-1/TRBV3-2|TRBJ2-7
TGTGCCAGCAGCCAGACAGACTCCTACGAGCAGTACTTC
CASSQTDSYEQYF
>-|-|TRBV7-2|TRBJ1-2
TGTGCCAGCAGCCCCCGGGTCTTAGCAGATGGCTACACCTTC
CASSPRVLADGYTF
>TRBD1|-|TRBV6-5|TRBJ1-2
TGTGCCAGCACTTTAATGGGACAGGGTACCGGCTACACCTTC
CASTLMGQGTGYTF
>TRBD1|few|TRBV24-1|TRBJ1-5
TGTGCCACCAGTGATGGCGGGACAGGGAATGGTCAGCCCCAGCATTTT
CATSDGGTGNGQPQHF
>-|-|TRBV19|TRBJ1-2
TGTGCCAGTAGTATAGTCGGTGGGGCACCATGGGACTATGGCTACACCTTC
CASSIVGGAPWDYGYTF
>TRBD1|-|TRBV6-5|TRBJ1-6
TGTGCCAGCAGCCTACAGGGGAGAGGGTCACCCCTCCACTTT
CASSLQGRGSPLHF
>TRBD2|-|TRBV5-1|TRBJ2-1
TGCGCCAGCAGCGTCACTAGCGGACCCAACAATGAGCAGTTCTTC
CASSVTSGPNNEQFF
>TRBD1|-|TRBV7-8|TRBJ1-1
TGTGCCAGCAGCTTAGCGAGGACAGGGGCGCGAAACACTGAAGCTTTCTTT
CASSLARTGARNTEAFF
>-|-|TRBV28|TRBJ1-3
TGTGCCAGCAGTTTATGGGGAGCTGGAAACACCATATATTTT
CASSLWGAGNTIYF
>-|-|TRBV5-6|TRBJ2-2
TGTGCCAGCACCCAACACGGGGAGCTGTTTTTT
CASTQHGELFF
>TRBD1|-|TRBV7-9|TRBJ1-4
TGTGCCAGCAGTGAAAAAGGGACAGGGCCTTATAATGAAAAACTGTTTTTT
CASSEKGTGPYNEKLFF